This T cell receptor beta chain was sequenced during a study of identifying expanded T cells in peripheral blood. Study results and limitations: Across healthy donors, higher total template counts meant significantly greater approximately 2-week count variance. Around 1.2 clones differed between technical replicates, versus about 15 and 19 over time.

As concerns this clone: As yet, its antigen is unknown.

The data were produced by immunoSEQ multiplex PCR, yet TCRdb's version contains in-frame clones alone and is incomplete. This table holds approximately 79,000 clones, about nine tenths found once. Germline V gene sequence: CDR1 SGHNT, CDR2 YYREEE (reference sequence). The CDR3 is 14 residues long. Trimming shortened V by 4 bases and J by 2 bases, and 12 bases separated the two germline ends. During the collection period, no donor immune events like infections were recorded. Sequenced: blood. This sequence was found in a person aged 18 to 75 in good health. The chain has TRBV5-4 and TRBJ2-5; D assignment may be TRBD1 or TRBD2 (5 bases each). CDR3 nucleotides: TGTGCCAGCAGCCCCGGGGCCACTCAAGAGACCCAGTACTTC. Its translation: CASSPGATQETQYF.